This T cell receptor (beta chain) came from a study of cytomegalovirus exposure and HLA in healthy donors. The PCR was carried out with 60 Vbeta primers and 13 Jbeta primers. Libraries were prepared by immunoSEQ multiplex PCR; TCRdb keeps only in-frame clonotypes and omits some of them. The sample has roughly 160,000 clones, 65% to 90% seen once; the top ten hold roughly 10%. The sequenced material came from PBMCs. This clonotype was obtained from a man aged 50-59 years in good health and CMV-seropositive.

The CDR3 here is CSVGGQGAFWSGYTF. The CDR3, as DNA: TGCAGCGTCGGGGGACAGGGAGCGTTTTGGAGTGGCTACACCTTC. V is TRBV29-1 and J is TRBJ1-2; 9 nucleotides agree with TRBD1. Per the germline V gene, CDR1 is SQVTM and CDR2 is ANQGSEA. V lost 6 bases and J lost 7; bases outside the gene matches: 15. The CDR3 consists of 15 residues.